What follows are 2 T cell receptor beta chains derived from one specimen sequenced in a study of CD8 T cells in ankylosing spondylitis. TCRdb recomputed calls from the 5' RACE reads with MiXCR, one row per CDR3 protein. The profile shows 250,000 to 400,000 distinct CDR3 sequences, approximately 10% of them singletons. What was sequenced was blood, either unsorted or a sorted T cell fraction (not recorded which). The receptor set was obtained from a female donor with ankylosing spondylitis or in good health (not recorded which).

This chain connects TRBV29-1 to TRBJ2-7; D unclear. Germline V gene data show CDR1 as SQVTM and CDR2 as ANQGSEA. This CDR3 spans 12 amino acids. Trimming took 2 bases from V and 4 from J, leaving 9 bases between them. The CDR3, as DNA: TGCAGCGTTGAAACCGACGGATACGAGCAGTACTTC. This sequence encodes CSVETDGYEQYF.

This clonotype came up many times. This sequence joins TRBV5-1 and TRBJ1-1; D unresolved. Germline CDR1 and CDR2: SGHRS and YFSETQ. V lost 0 bases and J 6 bases, leaving 12 bases between the germline ends. The CDR3 contains 14 residues. The CDR3 region has the DNA TGCGCCAGCAGCTTGGCCTGGGGTAGCGCTGAAGCTTTCTTT. Translation: CASSLAWGSAEAFF.